A selection of T cell receptor beta chains follows, all from one sample in a study of cytomegalovirus exposure and HLA in healthy donors. TCRdb's table, derived via immunoSEQ multiplex PCR, lists solely in-frame clones and lacks some. This sample carries some 150,000 clones, approximately 8.9% of them seen once, and the ten largest clones take 6.5% to 8.5%. The sequenced sample consisted of PBMCs. The receptors stem from a woman between 35 and 50 years old in good health and CMV-seropositive. Both conserved end residues are part of each CDR3. The D gene is left open where the match is weak. The listing skips clone size in some rows; elsewhere it reads once, few, many or a size class.

d_call: -
cdr3_length: 13
j_call: TRBJ2-2
clone_size: few
v_call: TRBV5-1
cdr3_aa: CASSLVGGGELFF
cdr3_nt: TGCGCCAGCAGCTTGGTAGGGGGCGGGGAGCTGTTTTTT

d_call: -
cdr3_length: 14
j_call: TRBJ2-3
clone_size: few
v_call: TRBV5-1
cdr3_aa: CASSSGGGTDTQYF
cdr3_nt: TGCGCCAGCAGCTCCGGCGGCGGAACAGATACGCAGTATTTT

d_call: TRBD1
cdr3_length: 14
j_call: TRBJ2-7
clone_size: few
v_call: TRBV9
cdr3_aa: CASSGTGGNHEQYF
cdr3_nt: TGTGCCAGCAGCGGGACAGGGGGCAACCACGAGCAGTACTTC

d_call: -
cdr3_length: 14
j_call: TRBJ1-6
clone_size: -
v_call: TRBV2
cdr3_aa: CASSRQGINSPLHF
cdr3_nt: TGTGCCAGCAGTCGTCAGGGGATAAATTCACCCCTCCACTTT

d_call: TRBD1
cdr3_length: 16
j_call: TRBJ2-2
clone_size: -
v_call: TRBV6-1
cdr3_aa: CASSETGQGATGELFF
cdr3_nt: TGTGCCAGCAGTGAGACGGGACAGGGGGCGACCGGGGAGCTGTTTTTT

d_call: -
cdr3_length: 11
j_call: TRBJ1-2
clone_size: -
v_call: TRBV2
cdr3_aa: CASSAGFGYTF
cdr3_nt: TGTGCCAGCAGTGCTGGCTTTGGCTACACCTTC

d_call: -
cdr3_length: 14
j_call: TRBJ1-1
clone_size: -
v_call: TRBV9
cdr3_aa: CASSVGGSGTEAFF
cdr3_nt: TGTGCCAGCAGCGTAGGAGGGTCGGGCACTGAAGCTTTCTTT

d_call: -
cdr3_length: 11
j_call: TRBJ2-3
clone_size: few
v_call: TRBV19
cdr3_aa: CASKTGDTQYF
cdr3_nt: TGTGCCAGTAAGACGGGAGATACGCAGTATTTT

d_call: -
cdr3_length: 12
j_call: TRBJ1-1
clone_size: -
v_call: TRBV6-5
cdr3_aa: CASSQEGTEAFF
cdr3_nt: TGTGCCAGCAGTCAGGAGGGCACTGAAGCTTTCTTT

d_call: -
cdr3_length: 12
j_call: TRBJ2-5
clone_size: -
v_call: TRBV11-2
cdr3_aa: CASSRRGETQYF
cdr3_nt: TGTGCCAGCAGCCGCCGGGGAGAGACCCAGTACTTC

d_call: TRBD1
cdr3_length: 14
j_call: TRBJ1-4
clone_size: -
v_call: TRBV7-6
cdr3_aa: CASSTGTGTEKLFF
cdr3_nt: TGTGCCAGCAGCACCGGGACAGGGACTGAAAAACTGTTTTTT

d_call: TRBD1
cdr3_length: 15
j_call: TRBJ1-1
clone_size: -
v_call: TRBV19
cdr3_aa: CASSIEDRVGTEAFF
cdr3_nt: TGTGCCAGTAGTATAGAGGACAGGGTGGGCACTGAAGCTTTCTTT

d_call: TRBD1
cdr3_length: 15
j_call: TRBJ2-5
clone_size: -
v_call: TRBV4-3
cdr3_aa: CASSQGTGVQETQYF
cdr3_nt: TGCGCCAGCAGCCAGGGGACAGGGGTCCAAGAGACCCAGTACTTC

d_call: -
cdr3_length: 13
j_call: TRBJ2-7
clone_size: few
v_call: TRBV4-1
cdr3_aa: CASSQDNGGEQYF
cdr3_nt: TGCGCCAGCAGCCAAGATAACGGCGGCGAGCAGTACTTC

d_call: TRBD1
cdr3_length: 13
j_call: TRBJ2-7
clone_size: -
v_call: TRBV5-1
cdr3_aa: CASSPRGPYEQYF
cdr3_nt: TGCGCCAGCAGCCCGAGGGGGCCCTACGAGCAGTACTTC

d_call: -
cdr3_length: 18
j_call: TRBJ1-1
clone_size: -
v_call: TRBV27
cdr3_aa: CASSRIGRAPGLGPEAFF
cdr3_nt: TGTGCCAGCAGTCGGATAGGCAGGGCCCCAGGCCTTGGGCCTGAAGCTTTCTTT

d_call: -
cdr3_length: 14
j_call: TRBJ1-1
clone_size: -
v_call: TRBV6-6
cdr3_aa: CASSLGGSNTEAFF
cdr3_nt: TGTGCCAGCAGTTTGGGGGGGTCGAACACTGAAGCTTTCTTT

d_call: TRBD1
cdr3_length: 15
j_call: TRBJ1-1
clone_size: -
v_call: TRBV11-2
cdr3_aa: CASSSPGQENTEAFF
cdr3_nt: TGTGCCAGCAGCTCCCCGGGACAGGAGAACACTGAAGCTTTCTTT

d_call: -
cdr3_length: 13
j_call: TRBJ2-3
clone_size: -
v_call: TRBV7-9
cdr3_aa: CASSLDERVTQYF
cdr3_nt: TGTGCCAGCAGCTTAGATGAGAGGGTAACGCAGTATTTT

d_call: -
cdr3_length: 13
j_call: TRBJ1-1
clone_size: -
v_call: TRBV5-6
cdr3_aa: CASSLAQSREAFF
cdr3_nt: TGTGCCAGCAGCTTGGCCCAGTCTAGAGAAGCTTTCTTT

d_call: TRBD1
cdr3_length: 13
j_call: TRBJ2-1
clone_size: few
v_call: TRBV5-1
cdr3_aa: CASIRTGDNEQFF
cdr3_nt: TGCGCCAGCATTCGGACAGGGGACAATGAGCAGTTCTTC

d_call: -
cdr3_length: 15
j_call: TRBJ2-7
clone_size: -
v_call: TRBV11-2
cdr3_aa: CASSLAPGNSYEQYF
cdr3_nt: TGTGCCAGCAGCTTAGCTCCGGGAAACTCCTACGAGCAGTACTTC

d_call: TRBD2
cdr3_length: 15
j_call: TRBJ2-1
clone_size: -
v_call: TRBV6-5
cdr3_aa: CASSPLAGAYNEQFF
cdr3_nt: TGTGCCAGCAGCCCACTAGCGGGGGCCTACAATGAGCAGTTCTTC

d_call: -
cdr3_length: 17
j_call: TRBJ2-1
clone_size: -
v_call: TRBV7-2
cdr3_aa: CASSRAITSRGTNEQFF
cdr3_nt: TGTGCCAGCAGCCGCGCCATTACTAGCCGAGGAACTAATGAGCAGTTCTTC

d_call: TRBD1
cdr3_length: 17
j_call: TRBJ2-3
clone_size: -
v_call: TRBV25-1
cdr3_aa: CASSEYFRTGATDTQYF
cdr3_nt: TGTGCCAGCAGTGAATATTTCCGGACAGGGGCCACAGATACGCAGTATTTT

d_call: -
cdr3_length: 15
j_call: TRBJ1-2
clone_size: -
v_call: TRBV5-1
cdr3_aa: CASSPDGDFGYGYTF
cdr3_nt: TGCGCCAGCAGCCCTGACGGGGACTTCGGCTATGGCTACACCTTC

d_call: TRBD2
cdr3_length: 18
j_call: TRBJ2-7
clone_size: few
v_call: TRBV28
cdr3_aa: CASSLSAPGLAGPYEQYF
cdr3_nt: TGTGCCAGCAGTCTATCGGCACCGGGACTAGCGGGGCCCTACGAGCAGTACTTC

d_call: TRBD1
cdr3_length: 15
j_call: TRBJ1-1
clone_size: few
v_call: TRBV7-2
cdr3_aa: CASSFLRGKNTEAFF
cdr3_nt: TGTGCCAGCAGCTTTCTCAGGGGGAAAAACACTGAAGCTTTCTTT

d_call: TRBD1
cdr3_length: 14
j_call: TRBJ1-1
clone_size: -
v_call: TRBV2
cdr3_aa: CASSWTGGNTEAFF
cdr3_nt: TGTGCCAGCAGCTGGACAGGGGGAAACACTGAAGCTTTCTTT

d_call: -
cdr3_length: 15
j_call: TRBJ1-1
clone_size: few
v_call: TRBV4-3
cdr3_aa: CASSQGGGTNTEAFF
cdr3_nt: TGCGCCAGCAGCCAAGGAGGAGGGACCAACACTGAAGCTTTCTTT

d_call: TRBD1
cdr3_length: 14
j_call: TRBJ1-1
clone_size: -
v_call: TRBV7-2
cdr3_aa: CASSLGQGSAEAFF
cdr3_nt: TGTGCCAGCAGCTTGGGACAGGGGTCGGCTGAAGCTTTCTTT

d_call: TRBD2
cdr3_length: 18
j_call: TRBJ2-3
clone_size: -
v_call: TRBV5-1
cdr3_aa: CASSLGTSGGAGPDTQYF
cdr3_nt: TGCGCCAGCAGCTTGGGGACTAGCGGGGGGGCCGGCCCAGATACGCAGTATTTT

d_call: TRBD1
cdr3_length: 13
j_call: TRBJ2-2
clone_size: few
v_call: TRBV2
cdr3_aa: CASSATGSGELFF
cdr3_nt: TGTGCCAGCAGCGCGACAGGGTCCGGGGAGCTGTTTTTT

d_call: -
cdr3_length: 12
j_call: TRBJ1-5
clone_size: -
v_call: TRBV10-2
cdr3_aa: CASSAGNQPQHF
cdr3_nt: TGCGCCAGCAGTGCCGGGAATCAGCCCCAGCATTTT

d_call: TRBD1
cdr3_length: 15
j_call: TRBJ2-3
clone_size: few
v_call: TRBV7-3
cdr3_aa: CASSLGTASTDTQYF
cdr3_nt: TGTGCCAGCAGCCTCGGGACAGCCAGCACAGATACGCAGTATTTT

d_call: TRBD2
cdr3_length: 16
j_call: TRBJ2-3
clone_size: -
v_call: TRBV11-2
cdr3_aa: CASSYSSGGPTDTQYF
cdr3_nt: TGTGCCAGCAGCTATTCTAGCGGGGGGCCCACAGATACGCAGTATTTT

d_call: TRBD2
cdr3_length: 18
j_call: TRBJ2-5
clone_size: few
v_call: TRBV7-6
cdr3_aa: CASSSYRTSGGGEETQYF
cdr3_nt: TGTGCCAGCAGCTCTTACCGGACTAGCGGGGGGGGAGAAGAGACCCAGTACTTC

d_call: -
cdr3_length: 12
j_call: TRBJ2-5
clone_size: -
v_call: TRBV6-5
cdr3_aa: CASRSAQETQYF
cdr3_nt: TGTGCCAGCCGGTCCGCCCAAGAGACCCAGTACTTC

d_call: -
cdr3_length: 14
j_call: TRBJ1-2
clone_size: few
v_call: TRBV11-2
cdr3_aa: CASSPRRAEYGYTF
cdr3_nt: TGTGCCAGCAGCCCCAGGCGGGCGGAATATGGCTACACCTTC

d_call: TRBD1
cdr3_length: 16
j_call: TRBJ2-3
clone_size: few
v_call: TRBV7-6
cdr3_aa: CASSLAGQGARDTQYF
cdr3_nt: TGTGCCAGCAGCTTAGCGGGACAGGGGGCGAGGGATACGCAGTATTTT

d_call: -
cdr3_length: 15
j_call: TRBJ1-1
clone_size: few
v_call: TRBV5-6
cdr3_aa: CASSLIEVSNTEAFF
cdr3_nt: TGTGCCAGCAGCTTGATCGAGGTCTCGAACACTGAAGCTTTCTTT

d_call: -
cdr3_length: 11
j_call: TRBJ2-1
clone_size: -
v_call: TRBV20-1
cdr3_aa: CSARGLGEQFF
cdr3_nt: TGCAGTGCTAGGGGGCTGGGTGAGCAGTTCTTC

d_call: TRBD1
cdr3_length: 16
j_call: TRBJ1-4
clone_size: few
v_call: TRBV7-9
cdr3_aa: CASSPGTGKANEKLFF
cdr3_nt: TGTGCCAGCAGCCCGGGGACAGGGAAGGCTAATGAAAAACTGTTTTTT

d_call: -
cdr3_length: 13
j_call: TRBJ1-1
clone_size: few
v_call: TRBV10-3
cdr3_aa: CAIRSGENTEAFF
cdr3_nt: TGTGCCATCAGGTCAGGGGAGAACACTGAAGCTTTCTTT

d_call: TRBD1
cdr3_length: 13
j_call: TRBJ2-2
clone_size: few
v_call: TRBV29-1
cdr3_aa: CSVLRGRVGELFF
cdr3_nt: TGCAGCGTTCTCAGGGGGCGCGTCGGGGAGCTGTTTTTT

d_call: TRBD1
cdr3_length: 16
j_call: TRBJ1-5
clone_size: few
v_call: TRBV5-6
cdr3_aa: CASSSMGQGITQPQHF
cdr3_nt: TGTGCCAGCAGCTCTATGGGACAGGGTATCACTCAGCCCCAGCATTTT

d_call: -
cdr3_length: 12
j_call: TRBJ2-7
clone_size: -
v_call: TRBV5-4
cdr3_aa: CASRKPGETEYF
cdr3_nt: TGTGCCAGCAGGAAACCGGGAGAAACGGAGTACTTC

d_call: -
cdr3_length: 15
j_call: TRBJ2-6
clone_size: few
v_call: TRBV5-1
cdr3_aa: CASSLAISGANVLTF
cdr3_nt: TGCGCCAGCAGCTTGGCAATTTCTGGGGCCAACGTCCTGACTTTC

d_call: -
cdr3_length: 14
j_call: TRBJ1-5
clone_size: few
v_call: TRBV2
cdr3_aa: CASSVWGDDQPQHF
cdr3_nt: TGTGCCAGCAGTGTTTGGGGGGACGATCAGCCCCAGCATTTT

d_call: TRBD2
cdr3_length: 15
j_call: TRBJ2-5
clone_size: once
v_call: TRBV27
cdr3_aa: CASSFSGAPPGAQYF
cdr3_nt: TGTGCCAGCAGTTTCAGCGGGGCGCCCCCCGGGGCCCAGTACTTC